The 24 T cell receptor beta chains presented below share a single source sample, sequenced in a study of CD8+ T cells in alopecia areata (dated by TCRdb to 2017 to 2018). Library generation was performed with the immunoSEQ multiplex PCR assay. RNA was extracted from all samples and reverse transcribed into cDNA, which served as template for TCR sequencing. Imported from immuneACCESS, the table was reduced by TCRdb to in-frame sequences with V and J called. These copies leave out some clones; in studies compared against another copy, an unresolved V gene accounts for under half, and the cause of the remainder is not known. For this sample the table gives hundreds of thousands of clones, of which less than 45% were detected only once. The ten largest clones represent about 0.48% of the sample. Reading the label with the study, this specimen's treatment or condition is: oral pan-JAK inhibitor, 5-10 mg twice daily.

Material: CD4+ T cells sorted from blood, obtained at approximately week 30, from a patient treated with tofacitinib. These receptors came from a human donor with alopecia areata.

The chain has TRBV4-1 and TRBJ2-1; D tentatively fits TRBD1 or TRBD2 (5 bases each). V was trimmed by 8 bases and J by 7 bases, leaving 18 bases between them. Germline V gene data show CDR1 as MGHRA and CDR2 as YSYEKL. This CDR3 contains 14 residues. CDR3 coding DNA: TGCGCCAGCCATTCCCCGGGGCGGAAGAATGAGCAGTTCTTC. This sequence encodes CASHSPGRKNEQFF.

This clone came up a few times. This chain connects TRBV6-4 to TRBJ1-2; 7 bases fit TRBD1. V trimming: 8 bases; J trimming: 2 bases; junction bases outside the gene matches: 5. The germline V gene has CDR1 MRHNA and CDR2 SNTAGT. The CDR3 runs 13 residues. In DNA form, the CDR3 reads TGTGCCAGCCGGGACAGCGAAAACTATGGCTACACCTTC. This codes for CASRDSENYGYTF.

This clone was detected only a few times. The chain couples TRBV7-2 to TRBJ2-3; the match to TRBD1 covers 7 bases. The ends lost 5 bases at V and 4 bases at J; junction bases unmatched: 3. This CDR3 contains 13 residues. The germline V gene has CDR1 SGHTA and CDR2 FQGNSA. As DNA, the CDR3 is TGTGCCAGCAGCCGACAGGGCCCAGATACGCAGTATTTT. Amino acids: CASSRQGPDTQYF.

This CDR3 reads CASSSGLAGSYEQYF. The CDR3 DNA follows: TGCGCCAGCAGCTCCGGACTAGCGGGGAGCTACGAGCAGTACTTC. The rearrangement joins TRBV5-1 to TRBJ2-7; TRBD2 matches at 12 bases. CDR3 length equals 15 residues. Germline values: CDR1 SGHRS, CDR2 YFSETQ. The J segment lost 3 bases and the V segment lost 3 bases, leaving 4 bases of the junction unmatched. Full variable domain (remainder filled in from reference TRBV5-1 and TRBJ2-7): KAGVTQTPRYLIKTRGQQVTLSCSPISGHRSVSWYQQTPGQGLQFLFEYFSETQRNKGNFPGRFSGRQFSNSRSEMNVSTLELGDSALYLCASSSGLAGSYEQYFGPGTRLTVT.

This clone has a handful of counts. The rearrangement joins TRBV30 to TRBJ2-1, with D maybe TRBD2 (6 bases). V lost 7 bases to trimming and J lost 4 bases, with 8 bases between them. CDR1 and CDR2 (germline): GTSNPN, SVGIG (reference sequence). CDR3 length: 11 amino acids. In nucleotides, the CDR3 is TGTGCCTCGGGGGTTTACAATGAGCAGTTCTTC. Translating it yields CASGVYNEQFF.

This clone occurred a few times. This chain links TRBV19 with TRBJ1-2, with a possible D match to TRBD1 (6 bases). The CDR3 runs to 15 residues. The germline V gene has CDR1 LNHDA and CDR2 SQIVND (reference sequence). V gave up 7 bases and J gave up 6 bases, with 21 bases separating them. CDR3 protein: CASIPQQGTGNGYTF. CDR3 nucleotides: TGTGCCAGTATCCCCCAACAGGGAACAGGGAATGGCTACACCTTC.

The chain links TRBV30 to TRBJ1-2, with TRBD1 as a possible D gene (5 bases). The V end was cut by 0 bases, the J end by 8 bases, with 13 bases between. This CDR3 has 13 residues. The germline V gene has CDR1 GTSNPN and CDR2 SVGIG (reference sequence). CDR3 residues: CAWSVLGQNGYTF. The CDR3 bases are TGTGCCTGGAGTGTATTGGGGCAGAACGGCTACACCTTC. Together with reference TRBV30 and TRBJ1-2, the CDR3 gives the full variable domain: SQTIHQWPATLVQPVGSPLSLECTVEGTSNPNLYWYRQAAGRGLQLLFYSVGIGQISSEVPQNLSASRPQDRQFILSSKKLLLSDSGFYLCAWSVLGQNGYTFGSGTRLTVV.

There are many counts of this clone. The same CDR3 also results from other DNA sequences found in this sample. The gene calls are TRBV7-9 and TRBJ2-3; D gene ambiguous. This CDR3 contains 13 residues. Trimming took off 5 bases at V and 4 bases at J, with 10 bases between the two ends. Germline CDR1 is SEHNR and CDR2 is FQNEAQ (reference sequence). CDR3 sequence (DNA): TGTGCCAGCAGCCCTAGAGGTCCAGATACGCAGTATTTT. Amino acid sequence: CASSPRGPDTQYF.

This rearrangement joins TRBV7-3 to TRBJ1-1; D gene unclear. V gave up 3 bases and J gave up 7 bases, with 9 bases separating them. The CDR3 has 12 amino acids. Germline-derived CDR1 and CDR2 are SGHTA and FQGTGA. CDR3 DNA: TGTGCCAGCAGCTTCCCCCCAGGTGAAGCTTTCTTT. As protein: CASSFPPGEAFF.

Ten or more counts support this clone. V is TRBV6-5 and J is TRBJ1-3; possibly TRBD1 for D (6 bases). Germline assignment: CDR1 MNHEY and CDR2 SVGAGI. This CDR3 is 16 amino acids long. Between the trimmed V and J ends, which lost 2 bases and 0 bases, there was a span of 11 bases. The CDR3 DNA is TGTGCCAGCAGTTACACCTGGACAGTCTCTGGAAACACCATATATTTT. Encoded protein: CASSYTWTVSGNTIYF.

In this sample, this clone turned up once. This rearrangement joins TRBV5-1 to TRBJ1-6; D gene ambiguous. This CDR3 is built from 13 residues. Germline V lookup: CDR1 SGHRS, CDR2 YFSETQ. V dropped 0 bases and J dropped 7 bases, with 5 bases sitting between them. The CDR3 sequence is CASSLAQNSPLHF. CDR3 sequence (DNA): TGCGCCAGCAGCTTGGCCCAGAATTCACCCCTCCACTTT.

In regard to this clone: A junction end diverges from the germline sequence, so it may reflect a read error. The CDR3 DNA is TGTGCCAGCAGCCCCATAGCGGGATCCTCCAATGAGCAGTTCTTC. Translating it yields CASSPIAGSSNEQFF. The chain carries TRBV7-2 and TRBJ2-1, with TRBD2 matching over 8 bases. The CDR3 runs to 15 residues. The germline CDR1 and CDR2 sequences are SGHTA and FQGNSA.

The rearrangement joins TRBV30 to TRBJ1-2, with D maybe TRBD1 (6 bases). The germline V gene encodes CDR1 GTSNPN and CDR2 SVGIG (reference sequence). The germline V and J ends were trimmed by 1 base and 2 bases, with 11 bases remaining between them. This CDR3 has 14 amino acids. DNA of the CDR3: TGTGCCTGGAGTGCCTGGACAGCCAACTATGGCTACACCTTC. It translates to CAWSAWTANYGYTF.

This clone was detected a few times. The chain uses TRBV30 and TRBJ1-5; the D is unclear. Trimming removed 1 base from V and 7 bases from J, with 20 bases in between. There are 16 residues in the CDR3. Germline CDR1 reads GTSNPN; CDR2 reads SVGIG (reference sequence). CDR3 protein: CAWSERIRRLGQPQHF. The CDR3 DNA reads TGTGCCTGGAGTGAGAGAATCCGGAGACTCGGACAGCCCCAGCATTTT. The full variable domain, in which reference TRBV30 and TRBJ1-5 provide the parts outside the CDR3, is SQTIHQWPATLVQPVGSPLSLECTVEGTSNPNLYWYRQAAGRGLQLLFYSVGIGQISSEVPQNLSASRPQDRQFILSSKKLLLSDSGFYLCAWSERIRRLGQPQHFGDGTRLSIL.

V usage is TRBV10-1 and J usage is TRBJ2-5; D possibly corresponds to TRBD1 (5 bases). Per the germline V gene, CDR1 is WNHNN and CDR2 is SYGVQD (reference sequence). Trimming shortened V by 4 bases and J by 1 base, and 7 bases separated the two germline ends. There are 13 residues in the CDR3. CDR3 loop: CASSGQFQETQYF. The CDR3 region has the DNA TGCGCCAGCAGTGGACAGTTCCAAGAGACCCAGTACTTC.

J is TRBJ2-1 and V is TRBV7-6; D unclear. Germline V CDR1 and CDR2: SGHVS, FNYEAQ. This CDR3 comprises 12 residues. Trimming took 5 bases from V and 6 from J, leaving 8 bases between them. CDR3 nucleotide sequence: TGTGCCAGCAGCACAGTCGGCAATGAGCAGTTCTTC. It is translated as CASSTVGNEQFF.

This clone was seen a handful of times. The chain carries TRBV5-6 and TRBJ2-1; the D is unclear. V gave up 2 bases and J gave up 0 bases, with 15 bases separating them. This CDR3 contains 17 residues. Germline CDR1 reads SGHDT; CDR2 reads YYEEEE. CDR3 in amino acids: CASSFTWIQGSYNEQFF. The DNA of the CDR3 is TGTGCCAGCAGCTTTACCTGGATCCAAGGCTCCTACAATGAGCAGTTCTTC.

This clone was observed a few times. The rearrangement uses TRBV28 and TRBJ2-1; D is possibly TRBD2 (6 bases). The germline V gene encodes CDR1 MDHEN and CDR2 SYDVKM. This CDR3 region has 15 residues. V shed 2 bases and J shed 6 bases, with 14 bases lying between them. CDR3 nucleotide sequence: TGTGCCAGCAGTTTAGGAGGGGCACGAGGCAATGAGCAGTTCTTC. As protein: CASSLGGARGNEQFF.

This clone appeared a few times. The CDR3 protein is CASSATGSRVCNEQYF. The DNA of the CDR3 is TGCGCCAGCAGCGCAACAGGTTCCAGGGTATGCAACGAGCAGTACTTC. J is TRBJ2-7 and V is TRBV10-1, with a possible D match to TRBD1 (5 bases). The CDR3 contains 16 residues. V lost 6 bases and J lost 5, with 23 bases in between. Germline loops: CDR1 WNHNN, CDR2 SYGVQD (reference sequence).

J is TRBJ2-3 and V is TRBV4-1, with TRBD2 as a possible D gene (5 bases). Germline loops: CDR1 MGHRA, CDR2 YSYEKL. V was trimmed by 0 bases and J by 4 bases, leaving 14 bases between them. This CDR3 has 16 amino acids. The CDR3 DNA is TGCGCCAGCAGCCAAGATTTCCTGGGGAGTGCAGATACGCAGTATTTT. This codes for CASSQDFLGSADTQYF.

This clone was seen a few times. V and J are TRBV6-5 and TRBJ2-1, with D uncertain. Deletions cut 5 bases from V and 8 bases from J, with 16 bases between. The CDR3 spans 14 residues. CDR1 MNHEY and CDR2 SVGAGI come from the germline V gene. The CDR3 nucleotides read TGTGCCAGCAGTCATATCGGGTTAACCGATGAGCAGTTCTTC. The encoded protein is CASSHIGLTDEQFF.

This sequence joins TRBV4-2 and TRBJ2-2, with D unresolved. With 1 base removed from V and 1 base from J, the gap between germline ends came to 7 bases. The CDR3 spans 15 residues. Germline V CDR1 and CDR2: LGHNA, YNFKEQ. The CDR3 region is CASSQVTLNTGELFF. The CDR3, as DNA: TGTGCCAGCAGCCAAGTAACCCTGAACACCGGGGAGCTGTTTTTT.

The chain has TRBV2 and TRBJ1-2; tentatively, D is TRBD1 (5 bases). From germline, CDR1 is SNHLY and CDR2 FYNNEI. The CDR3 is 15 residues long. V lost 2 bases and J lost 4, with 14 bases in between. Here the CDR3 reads CASSEQGGRGYGYTF. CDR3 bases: TGTGCCAGCAGTGAACAGGGAGGGCGGGGCTATGGCTACACCTTC.

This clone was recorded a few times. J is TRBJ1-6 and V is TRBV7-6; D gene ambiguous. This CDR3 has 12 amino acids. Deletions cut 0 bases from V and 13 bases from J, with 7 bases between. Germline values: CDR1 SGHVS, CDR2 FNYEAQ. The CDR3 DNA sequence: TGTGCCAGCAGCTTAGCAGGAGGGCCCCTCCACTTT. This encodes CASSLAGGPLHF.